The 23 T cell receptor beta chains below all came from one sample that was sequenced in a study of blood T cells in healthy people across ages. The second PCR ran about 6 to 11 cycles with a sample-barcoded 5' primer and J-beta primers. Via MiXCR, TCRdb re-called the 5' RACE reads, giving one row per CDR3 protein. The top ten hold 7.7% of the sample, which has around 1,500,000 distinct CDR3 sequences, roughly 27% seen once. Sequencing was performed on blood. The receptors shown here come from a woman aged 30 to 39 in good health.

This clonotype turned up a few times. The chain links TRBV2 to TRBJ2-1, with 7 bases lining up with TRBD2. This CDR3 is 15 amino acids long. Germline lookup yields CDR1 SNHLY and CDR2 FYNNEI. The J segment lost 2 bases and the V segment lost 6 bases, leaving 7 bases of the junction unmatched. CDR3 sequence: CASRGGGFPYNEQFF. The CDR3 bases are TGTGCCAGCAGGGGGGGGGGATTTCCCTACAATGAGCAGTTCTTC.

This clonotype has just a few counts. CDR3 in amino acids: CAWRTGGETQYF. CDR3 coding DNA: TGTGCCTGGAGGACCGGAGGAGAGACCCAGTACTTC. The chain is built from TRBV30 and TRBJ2-5; D is perhaps TRBD2 (5 bases). The CDR3 totals 12 residues. Looked up from germline, CDR1 is GTSNPN and CDR2 is SVGIG (reference sequence). Trimming left V 3 bases short and J 4 bases short, with 9 bases between.

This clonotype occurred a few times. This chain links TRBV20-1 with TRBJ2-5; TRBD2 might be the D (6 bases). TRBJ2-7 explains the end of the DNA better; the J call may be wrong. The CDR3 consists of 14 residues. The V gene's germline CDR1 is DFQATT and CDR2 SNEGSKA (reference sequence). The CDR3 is CSARTRAIPYEQYF. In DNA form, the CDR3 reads TGCAGTGCTAGGACTAGGGCCATTCCCTACGAGCAGTACTTC.

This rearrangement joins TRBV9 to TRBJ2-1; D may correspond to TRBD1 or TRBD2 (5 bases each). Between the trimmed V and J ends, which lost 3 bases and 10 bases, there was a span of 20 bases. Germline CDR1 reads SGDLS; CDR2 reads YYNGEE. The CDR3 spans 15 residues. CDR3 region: CASSAGPYGRDEQFF. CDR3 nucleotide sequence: TGTGCCAGCAGCGCAGGACCCTACGGCCGGGACGAGCAGTTCTTC.

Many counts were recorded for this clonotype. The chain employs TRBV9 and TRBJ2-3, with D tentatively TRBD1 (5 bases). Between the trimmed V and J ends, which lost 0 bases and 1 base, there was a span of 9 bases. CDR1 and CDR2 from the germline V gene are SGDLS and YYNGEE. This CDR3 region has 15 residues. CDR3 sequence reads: CASSVGRAGTDTQYF. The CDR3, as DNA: TGTGCCAGCAGCGTAGGCAGGGCTGGCACAGATACGCAGTATTTT.

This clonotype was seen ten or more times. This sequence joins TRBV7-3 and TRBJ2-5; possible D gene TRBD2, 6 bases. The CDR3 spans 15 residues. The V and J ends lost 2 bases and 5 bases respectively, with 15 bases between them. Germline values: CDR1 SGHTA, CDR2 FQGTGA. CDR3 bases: TGTGCCAGCAGCTTATACGGGGGATCTGGGGAGACCCAGTACTTC. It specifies CASSLYGGSGETQYF.

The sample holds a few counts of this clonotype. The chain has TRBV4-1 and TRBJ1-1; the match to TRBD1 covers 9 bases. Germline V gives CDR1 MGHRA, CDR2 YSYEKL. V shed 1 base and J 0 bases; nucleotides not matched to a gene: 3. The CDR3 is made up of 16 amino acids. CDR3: CASSQGGTGLNTEAFF. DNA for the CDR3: TGCGCCAGCAGCCAAGGTGGGACAGGGCTGAACACTGAAGCTTTCTTT.

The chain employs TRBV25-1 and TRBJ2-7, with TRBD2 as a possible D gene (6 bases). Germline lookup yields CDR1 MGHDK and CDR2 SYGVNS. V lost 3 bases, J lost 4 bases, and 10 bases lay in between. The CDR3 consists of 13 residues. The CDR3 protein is CASSDPGDYEQYF. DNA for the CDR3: TGTGCCAGCAGTGATCCGGGGGATTACGAGCAGTACTTC.

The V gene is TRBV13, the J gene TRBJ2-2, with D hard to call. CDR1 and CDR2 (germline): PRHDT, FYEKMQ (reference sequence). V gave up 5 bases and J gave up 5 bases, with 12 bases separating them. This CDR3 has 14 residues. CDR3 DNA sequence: TGTGCCAGCAGCGCACGGTTGCGGACCGGGGAGCTGTTTTTT. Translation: CASSARLRTGELFF.

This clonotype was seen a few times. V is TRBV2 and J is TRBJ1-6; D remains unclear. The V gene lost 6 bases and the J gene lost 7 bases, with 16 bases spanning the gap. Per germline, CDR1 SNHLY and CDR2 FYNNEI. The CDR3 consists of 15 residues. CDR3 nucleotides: TGTGCCAGCAGACTGGACGGTCTGGTCAATTCACCCCTCCACTTT. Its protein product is CASRLDGLVNSPLHF.

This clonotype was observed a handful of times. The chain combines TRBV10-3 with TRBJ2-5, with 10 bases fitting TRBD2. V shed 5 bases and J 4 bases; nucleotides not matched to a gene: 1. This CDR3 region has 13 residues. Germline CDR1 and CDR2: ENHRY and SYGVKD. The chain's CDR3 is CAISTSGVETQYF. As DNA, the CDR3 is TGTGCCATCAGTACTAGCGGGGTAGAGACCCAGTACTTC.

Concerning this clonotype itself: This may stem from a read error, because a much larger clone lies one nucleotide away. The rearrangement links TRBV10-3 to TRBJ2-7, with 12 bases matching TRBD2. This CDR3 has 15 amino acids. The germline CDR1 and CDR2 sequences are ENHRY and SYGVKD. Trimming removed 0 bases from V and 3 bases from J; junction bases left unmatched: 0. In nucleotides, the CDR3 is TGTGCCATCAGTGAGTCGACTAGCGGGGGCTACGAGCAGTACTTC. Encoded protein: CAISESTSGGYEQYF.

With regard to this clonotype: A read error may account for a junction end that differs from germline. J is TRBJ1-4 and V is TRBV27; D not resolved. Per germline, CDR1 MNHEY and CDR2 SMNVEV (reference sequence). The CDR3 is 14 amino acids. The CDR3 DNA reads TGTGCCAGCTCCCAAATAGGAACCAATGAAAAACGGTTTTTT. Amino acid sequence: CASSQIGTNEKRFF.

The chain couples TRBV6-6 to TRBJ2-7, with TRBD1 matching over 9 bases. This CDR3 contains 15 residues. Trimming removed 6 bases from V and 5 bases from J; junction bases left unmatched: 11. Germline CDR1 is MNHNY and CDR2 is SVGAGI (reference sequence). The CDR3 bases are TGTGCCAGCAGCCCTCTGACAGGGGGTCTCGACGAGCAGTACTTC. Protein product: CASSPLTGGLDEQYF.

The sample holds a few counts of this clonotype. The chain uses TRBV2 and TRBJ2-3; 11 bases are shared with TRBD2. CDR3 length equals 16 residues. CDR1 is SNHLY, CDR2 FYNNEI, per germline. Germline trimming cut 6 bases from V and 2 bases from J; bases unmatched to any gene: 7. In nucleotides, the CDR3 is TGTGCCAGCAGGGGAGGGACTAGCGGCCTCACAGATACGCAGTATTTT. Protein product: CASRGGTSGLTDTQYF.

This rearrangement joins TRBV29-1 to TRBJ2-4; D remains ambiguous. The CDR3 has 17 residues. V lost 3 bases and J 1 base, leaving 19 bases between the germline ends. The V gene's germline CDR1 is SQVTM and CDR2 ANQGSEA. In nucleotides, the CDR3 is TGCAGCGTTGATACCCGGGTTGAGGAGTTGGCCAAAAACATTCAGTACTTC. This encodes CSVDTRVEELAKNIQYF.

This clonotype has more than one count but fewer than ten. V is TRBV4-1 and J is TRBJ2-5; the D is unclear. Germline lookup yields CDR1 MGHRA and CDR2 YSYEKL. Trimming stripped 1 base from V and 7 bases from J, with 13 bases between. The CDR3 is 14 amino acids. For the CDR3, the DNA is TGCGCCAGCAGCCAAGGGGTGGGCAAGGGGACCCAGTACTTC. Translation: CASSQGVGKGTQYF.

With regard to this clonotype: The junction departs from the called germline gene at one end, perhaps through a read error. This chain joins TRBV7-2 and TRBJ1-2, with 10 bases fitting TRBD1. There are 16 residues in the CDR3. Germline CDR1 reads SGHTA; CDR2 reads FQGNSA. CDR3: CASSLAGQGSLSGCTF. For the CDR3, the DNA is TGTGCCAGCAGCTTAGCGGGACAGGGGAGTTTAAGCGGCTGCACCTTC. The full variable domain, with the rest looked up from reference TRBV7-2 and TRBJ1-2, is GAGVSQSPSNKVTEKGKDVELRCDPISGHTALYWYRQSLGQGLEFLIYFQGNSAPDKSGLPSDRFSAERTGGSVSTLTIQRTQQEDSAVYLCASSLAGQGSLSGCTFGSGTRLTVV.

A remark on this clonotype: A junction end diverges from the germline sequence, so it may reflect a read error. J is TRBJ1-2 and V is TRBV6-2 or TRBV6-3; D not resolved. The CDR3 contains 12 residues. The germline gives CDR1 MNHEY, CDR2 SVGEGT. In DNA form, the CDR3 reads TGTGCCAGCAGCCAAGAGCCATATGGCTGCACCTTC. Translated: CASSQEPYGCTF.

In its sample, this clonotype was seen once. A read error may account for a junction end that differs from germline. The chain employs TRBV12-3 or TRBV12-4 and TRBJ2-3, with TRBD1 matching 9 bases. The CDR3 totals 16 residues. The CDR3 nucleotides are TGTCCCAGCAGTACCTGGGACAGGGAACGCACAGATACGCAGTATTTT. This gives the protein CPSSTWDRERTDTQYF.

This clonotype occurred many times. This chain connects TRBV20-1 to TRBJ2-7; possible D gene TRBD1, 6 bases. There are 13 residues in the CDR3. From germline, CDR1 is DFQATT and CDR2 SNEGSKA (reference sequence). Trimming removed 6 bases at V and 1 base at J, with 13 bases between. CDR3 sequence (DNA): TGCAGTGCGCCGTCGGACAGATCCTACGAGCAGTACTTC. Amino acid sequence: CSAPSDRSYEQYF.

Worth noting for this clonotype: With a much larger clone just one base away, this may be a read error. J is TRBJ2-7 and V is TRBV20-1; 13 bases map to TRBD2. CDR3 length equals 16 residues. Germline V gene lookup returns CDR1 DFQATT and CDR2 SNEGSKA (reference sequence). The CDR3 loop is CSARPPGLAGRYEQDF. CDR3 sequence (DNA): TGCAGTGCTAGACCGCCGGGACTAGCGGGACGGTACGAGCAGGACTTC.

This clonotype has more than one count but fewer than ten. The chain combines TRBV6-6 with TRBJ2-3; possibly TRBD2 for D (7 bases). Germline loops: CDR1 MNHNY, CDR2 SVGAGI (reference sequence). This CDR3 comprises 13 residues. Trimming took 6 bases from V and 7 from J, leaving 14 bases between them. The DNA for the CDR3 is TGTGCCAGCAGGAGAGGGGGGGGGAATACGCAGTATTTT. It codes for CASRRGGGNTQYF.